This TCR beta chain was sequenced during a study of CD8+CD57+ T cells in acquired aplastic anemia. Across the study: Yields of DNA that came from sorted CD4+ and CD8+ cells averaged about 3 ug.

The CDR3 covers 15 residues. V was trimmed by 3 bases and J by 3 bases, leaving 14 bases between them. Germline CDR1 and CDR2: SNHLY and FYNNEI. TCR beta VDJ and CDR3 were profiled, and genomic DNA was the template. MiXCR was run by TCRdb on the reads, yielding one entry per CDR3 protein. In the table there are some 120,000 distinct CDR3 sequences, 48% of which are singletons. V usage is TRBV2 and J usage is TRBJ1-2; a possible D gene is TRBD1 (5 bases). This TCR was sampled from a human donor in good health, serving as a control. The sample consisted of sorted CD4+, CD8+, or CD8+CD57+ T cells (not recorded which) from PBMCs. The CDR3 DNA reads as TGTGCCAGCAGTGATAGACGGGGCGATCACTATGGCTACACCTTC. Encoded protein: CASSDRRGDHYGYTF.